In this sample, the clone carrying this T cell receptor (beta chain) turned up a few times. Its antigen is undetermined. Expressed TCRB transcripts were sequenced because the entire RNA isolate underwent reverse transcription. Profiling relied on immunoSEQ multiplex PCR, and the TCRdb table lists in-frame clones only, not all of them. Among fewer than 350,000 clones listed, roughly a fifth were seen once. The V and J ends lost 5 bases and 2 bases respectively, with 10 bases between them. Per germline, CDR1 SEHNR and CDR2 FQNEAQ (reference sequence). The CDR3 has 15 residues. These data belong to a study of beta chain features in type 1 diabetes. The study, taken as a whole, reports: In the patient group, naive, central memory and Treg TCRB repertoires seemed more alike than in the healthy donor group. Diminished insertions and augmented deletions at VDJ junctions characterized type 1 diabetes patients. Shortening that was moderate but significant affected the TCRB CDR3s of Type 1 diabetes patients in all four CD4+ subsets.

The chain employs TRBV7-9 and TRBJ2-6; D possibly corresponds to TRBD2 (5 bases). Material for sequencing was naive CD4+ T cells from blood. The clonotype originates from a young woman in good health. The CDR3 loop reads CASSPPGAGANVLTF. DNA of the CDR3: TGTGCCAGCAGCCCCCCCGGGGCTGGGGCCAACGTCCTGACTTTC.